Each of the 5 T cell receptor beta chains below was sequenced from the same sample in a study. TCRdb fed the 5' RACE reads into MiXCR, producing one record per CDR3 protein. Counted here are about 23,000 distinct CDR3 sequences, roughly 33% occurring once; the ten biggest clones make up around 2.2%. The specimen was tumor-infiltrating naive CD4+ T cells sorted from the breast tumor. Subset defined: naive CD4+ T cells, CD4+CD45RA+CD25-. The receptors here all came from a female donor with breast cancer.

The sample holds one count of this clonotype. This chain connects TRBV9 to TRBJ2-5, with D perhaps TRBD2 (5 bases). The CDR3 has 14 amino acids. CDR1 and CDR2 from the germline V gene are SGDLS and YYNGEE. V was shortened by 0 bases and J by 5 bases, with 11 bases between the two germline ends. The CDR3: CASSVGGNEETQYF. In DNA, the CDR3 is TGTGCCAGCAGCGTAGGAGGGAATGAGGAGACCCAGTACTTC.

As regards this clonotype: A read error may be the cause here, since a much bigger clone is one base away. The chain joins TRBV2 to TRBJ2-7; D is possibly TRBD1 (6 bases). This CDR3 contains 15 residues. Germline loops: CDR1 SNHLY, CDR2 FYNNEI. In DNA, the CDR3 is TGTGCCAACAGTTACCGGGACACCAGCTCCTACGAGCAGTACTTC. Protein sequence: CANSYRDTSSYEQYF.

This clonotype was counted between two and nine times. V gene TRBV20-1 combines with J gene TRBJ2-2, with 7 bases identical to TRBD2. This CDR3 has 16 amino acids. Per germline, CDR1 DFQATT and CDR2 SNEGSKA (reference sequence). V trimming: 2 bases; J trimming: 5 bases; junction bases outside the gene matches: 11. This CDR3 reads CSARLRAGVRTGELFF. DNA of the CDR3: TGCAGTGCTAGATTACGGGCGGGAGTCCGGACCGGGGAGCTGTTTTTT.

The chain joins TRBV3-1 to TRBJ1-3; D gene uncertain. The CDR3 has 16 amino acids. Germline values: CDR1 LGHDT, CDR2 YNNKEL (reference sequence). Trimming took 1 base from V and 0 from J, leaving 10 bases between them. This CDR3 reads CASSQGVFSSGNTIYF. In nucleotides, the CDR3 is TGTGCCAGCAGCCAAGGGGTCTTCTCCTCTGGAAACACCATATATTTT. Full variable domain (remainder filled in from reference TRBV3-1 and TRBJ1-3): DTAVSQTPKYLVTQMGNDKSIKCEQNLGHDTMYWYKQDSKKFLKIMFSYNNKELIINETVPNRFSPKSPDKAHLNLHINSLELGDSAVYFCASSQGVFSSGNTIYFGEGSWLTVV.

This clonotype was counted ten times or more. The chain uses TRBV20-1 and TRBJ2-7; no definite D call. The CDR3 is 13 amino acids. The germline V gene encodes CDR1 DFQATT and CDR2 SNEGSKA (reference sequence). The V gene lost 1 base and the J gene lost 2 bases, with 9 bases spanning the gap. DNA of the CDR3: TGCAGTGCTAGAGGCGGACGGCCCTACGAGCAGTACTTC. Protein sequence: CSARGGRPYEQYF.